The T cell receptor beta chain described here comes from a study of blood T cell repertoires in COVID-19. The protocol was immunoSEQ multiplex PCR, while the TCRdb copy is restricted to in-frame clones and leaves out a portion. The sample consists of 170,000 or so clones, approximately 88% of them appearing once. CDR1 is KGHDR, CDR2 SFDVKD, per germline. The CDR3 totals 16 residues. V gave up 3 bases and J gave up 4 bases; unmatched junction bases: 6. Input material: peripheral blood. The TCR was taken from a woman in her forties with COVID-19, enrolled during active disease. The rearrangement links TRBV24-1 to TRBJ1-5, with 9 nucleotides matching TRBD1. The CDR3 loop reads CATSDPRDRENQPQHF. DNA for the CDR3: TGTGCCACCAGTGATCCCCGGGACAGGGAAAATCAGCCCCAGCATTTT.